What follows are 20 T cell receptor beta chains derived from one specimen sequenced in a study of T cells in Graves' hyperthyroidism and ophthalmopathy. RNA transcripts were the template for amplifying TCR beta CDR3 regions. With the HTBI primer set, the TCR CDR3 went through a first round of RT-PCR. One entry per CDR3 protein, called by TCRdb with MiXCR from the multiplex PCR reads. There are 400,000 to 600,000 distinct CDR3 sequences in the sample; around 21% occur only once, and around 27% lies in the top ten. Sequencing used blood. The receptors shown here come from a man between 18 and 29 years old with Graves' hyperthyroidism.

Many counts were recorded for this clonotype. This chain links TRBV19 with TRBJ2-7; the D gene is possibly TRBD2 (6 bases). V lost 1 base and J 3 bases, leaving 10 bases between the germline ends. The germline V gene has CDR1 LNHDA and CDR2 SQIVND (reference sequence). CDR3 length: 14 amino acids. CDR3 nucleotide sequence: TGTGCCAGTAGTATAGGGATGGGAGGCTACGAGCAGTACTTC. The encoded protein is CASSIGMGGYEQYF.

The chain has TRBV12-3 or TRBV12-4 and TRBJ1-5; D is perhaps TRBD1 (5 bases). The CDR3 loop spans 16 amino acids. The V end was cut by 2 bases, the J end by 4 bases, with 15 bases between. The DNA for the CDR3 is TGTGCCAGCAGTTTATCTTGGGCAGGACAAAATCAGCCCCAGCATTTT. It translates to CASSLSWAGQNQPQHF.

This clonotype was detected many times. The V gene is TRBV30, the J gene TRBJ1-1; TRBD1 is a possible D gene (6 bases). This CDR3 contains 14 residues. Per the germline V gene, CDR1 is GTSNPN and CDR2 is SVGIG (reference sequence). V lost 0 bases to trimming and J lost 0 bases, with 8 bases between them. The DNA of the CDR3 is TGTGCCTGGAGTGTAAGGGGGATGAACACTGAAGCTTTCTTT. Its protein product is CAWSVRGMNTEAFF.

This clonotype was detected many times. This sequence joins TRBV29-1 and TRBJ1-1; D is unclear. Trimming pared 5 bases from V and 6 bases from J, leaving 10 bases between. Germline V gene sequence: CDR1 SQVTM, CDR2 ANQGSEA. This CDR3 is built from 11 residues. CDR3 protein: CSVTRDAEAFF. The CDR3 nucleotides are TGCAGCGTTACTAGGGATGCTGAAGCTTTCTTT.

This clonotype has ten or more counts. The V call is TRBV6-2 or TRBV6-3, the J call TRBJ2-5; no reliable D call. Germline V lookup: CDR1 MNHEY, CDR2 SVGEGT. The V end was cut by 8 bases, the J end by 5 bases, with 6 bases between. The length of the CDR3 is 10 residues. The CDR3 DNA follows: TGTGCCAGCCCCGAGGAGACCCAGTACTTC. Translating gives CASPEETQYF.

This clonotype has just a few counts. This sequence joins TRBV30 and TRBJ2-5; possible D gene TRBD2, 6 bases. The CDR3 has 12 amino acids. The V end lost 1 base, the J end lost 5 bases, and 8 bases lay between the germline ends. Germline V gene data show CDR1 as GTSNPN and CDR2 as SVGIG (reference sequence). The CDR3 bases are TGTGCCTGGAGTGAACGGGGGGAGACCCAGTACTTC. Protein: CAWSERGETQYF.

In this sample, this clonotype turned up many times. The V gene is TRBV6-1, the J gene TRBJ1-2, with a weak D call TRBD1 (5 bases). The CDR3 is made up of 13 amino acids. V was pared by 6 bases and J by 0 bases, with 8 bases between. Germline V gene sequence: CDR1 MNHNS, CDR2 SASEGT. CDR3 nucleotide sequence: TGTGCCAGCAGAGACAGTGCTAACTATGGCTACACCTTC. Its translation: CASRDSANYGYTF.

This chain joins TRBV6-1 and TRBJ2-7; 9 bases are shared with TRBD2. The J segment lost 2 bases and the V segment lost 6 bases, leaving 14 bases of the junction unmatched. Germline V CDR1 and CDR2: MNHNS, SASEGT. The CDR3 is 17 residues long. The CDR3 sequence: CASSRGLAGSGPYEQYF. CDR3 in DNA: TGTGCCAGCAGCCGGGGACTAGCCGGCAGCGGGCCCTACGAGCAGTACTTC.

Ten or more counts support this clonotype. The chain links TRBV9 to TRBJ1-2; no firm D call. The CDR3 totals 12 residues. Germline V CDR1 and CDR2: SGDLS, YYNGEE. V lost 0 bases and J lost 8, with 8 bases in between. The CDR3 reads CASSVGQAGYTF. Written as DNA, the CDR3 is TGTGCCAGCAGCGTAGGTCAGGCCGGCTACACCTTC.

This clonotype was detected many times. The chain couples TRBV6-5 to TRBJ2-2; no definite D call. V was pared by 0 bases and J by 1 base, with 6 bases between. From germline, CDR1 is MNHEY and CDR2 SVGAGI. The CDR3 is 15 residues long. In nucleotides, the CDR3 is TGTGCCAGCAGTTACTCCCACGAGAACACCGGGGAGCTGTTTTTT. Protein sequence: CASSYSHENTGELFF.

This clonotype was seen repeatedly, ten times or more. The CDR3 nucleotides read TGTGCCAGCAGCTCCCCGTGGGGGCGGAACTACGAGCAGTACTTC. Amino acids: CASSSPWGRNYEQYF. The J gene is TRBJ2-7, the V gene TRBV7-8, with D perhaps matching TRBD1 (6 bases). With 4 bases removed from V and 3 bases from J, the gap between germline ends came to 16 bases. The CDR3 consists of 15 residues. Germline V CDR1 and CDR2: SGHVS, FQNEAQ.

This chain joins TRBV30 and TRBJ1-2; TRBD1 agrees at 9 bases. Losses at the gene ends were 7 bases for V and 2 bases for J; bases not matched to a gene: 11. The germline CDR1 and CDR2 sequences are GTSNPN and SVGIG (reference sequence). This CDR3 spans 15 amino acids. The CDR3 is CAYIRTGAMNYGYTF. CDR3 DNA: TGTGCCTATATAAGGACAGGGGCCATGAACTATGGCTACACCTTC.

This clonotype has at least ten counts. This sequence joins TRBV28 and TRBJ1-5; tentative D call: TRBD1 (5 bases). Trimming took off 5 bases at V and 6 bases at J, with 11 bases between the two ends. CDR1 is MDHEN and CDR2 is SYDVKM in the germline V gene. The CDR3 is 13 residues long. The DNA for the CDR3 is TGTGCCAGCAGTCGGAGGGGTATTCAGCCCCAGCATTTT. Translation gives CASSRRGIQPQHF.

This clonotype was found many times. This chain uses TRBV12-3 or TRBV12-4 with TRBJ1-1; 8 bases are a match to TRBD1. The junction had 3 bases not matched to a gene; V was cut back by 2 bases and J by 7 bases. This CDR3 spans 13 amino acids. The CDR3 nucleotides read TGTGCCAGCAGTTTACCAGGGGGCGTTGAAGCTTTCTTT. Translated, it gives CASSLPGGVEAFF.

In the case of this clonotype: No conserved phenylalanine or tryptophan ends this CDR3, so it is likely a read error. The V gene is TRBV7-9, the J gene TRBJ2-7; D is possibly TRBD2 (5 bases). CDR1 and CDR2 (germline): SEHNR, FQNEAQ (reference sequence). The CDR3 length is 15 residues. With 1 base removed from V and 3 bases from J, the gap between germline ends came to 13 bases. CDR3 DNA: TGTGCCAGCAGCTTAGTTGGAGGATTCCTCTACGAGCAGTACTTA. Protein product: CASSLVGGFLYEQYL.

There are many counts of this clonotype. The rearrangement links TRBV6-2 or TRBV6-3 to TRBJ2-5, with D tentatively TRBD1 (5 bases). Germline loops: CDR1 MNHEY, CDR2 SVGEGT. There are 11 residues in the CDR3. Trimming took 5 bases from V and 10 from J, leaving 11 bases between them. CDR3 coding DNA: TGTGCCAGCAGTCCAGGGCCTCGCCAGTACTTC. This codes for CASSPGPRQYF.

V is TRBV6-1 and J is TRBJ1-1; D remains ambiguous. Germline V lookup: CDR1 MNHNS, CDR2 SASEGT. Trimming took off 6 bases at V and 0 bases at J, with 14 bases between the two ends. The CDR3 length is 15 residues. In nucleotides, the CDR3 is TGTGCCAGCAGGACTATTTCGGGGTTGAACACTGAAGCTTTCTTT. It is translated as CASRTISGLNTEAFF.

This clonotype was picked up a small number of times. The chain couples TRBV9 to TRBJ1-3, with unresolved D. The germline CDR1 and CDR2 sequences are SGDLS and YYNGEE. The CDR3 is made up of 16 amino acids. Deletions cut 2 bases from V and 0 bases from J, with 12 bases between. Here the CDR3 reads CASSVSSAVSGNTIYF. CDR3 DNA sequence: TGTGCCAGCAGCGTCTCATCAGCCGTCTCTGGAAACACCATATATTTT.

Ten or more counts support this clonotype. The chain links TRBV6-5 to TRBJ2-7; D remains ambiguous. Trimming took 4 bases from V and 6 from J, leaving 10 bases between them. The CDR3 covers 12 residues. The germline CDR1 and CDR2 sequences are MNHEY and SVGAGI. CDR3 coding DNA: TGTGCCAGCAGTTTAGACACCACCGAGCAGTACTTC. This encodes CASSLDTTEQYF.

This clonotype was counted a few times. The DNA of the CDR3 is TGTGCCAGCAGCCAAGGACAGGGGGTAGCGGAGACCCAGTACTTC. Protein: CASSQGQGVAETQYF. The chain joins TRBV6-1 to TRBJ2-5, with 10 bases fitting TRBD1. Unmatched junction bases numbered 9, after V lost 6 bases and J lost 5 bases. Germline CDR1 and CDR2: MNHNS and SASEGT. This CDR3 has 15 amino acids.